This TCR beta chain stems from a study of cytomegalovirus exposure and HLA in healthy donors. The PCR made use of 60 Vbeta and 13 Jbeta primers. Assay: immunoSEQ multiplex PCR; the TCRdb copy retains only in-frame clones and omits some. The sample holds 90,000 to 140,000 clones, 70% to 80% seen once. CDR1 WSHSY and CDR2 SAAADI come from the germline V gene. Trimming took 3 bases from V and 4 from J, leaving 21 bases between them. This CDR3 is 17 amino acids long. The TCR was taken from a man under 40 in good health and CMV-seronegative. Sample: PBMCs. The chain has TRBV10-2 and TRBJ1-2, with a tentative D call TRBD1 (5 bases). The CDR3 reads CASSDPGLGPTTYGYTF. CDR3 nucleotide sequence: TGCGCCAGCAGTGACCCGGGACTTGGCCCCACCACCTATGGCTACACCTTC.